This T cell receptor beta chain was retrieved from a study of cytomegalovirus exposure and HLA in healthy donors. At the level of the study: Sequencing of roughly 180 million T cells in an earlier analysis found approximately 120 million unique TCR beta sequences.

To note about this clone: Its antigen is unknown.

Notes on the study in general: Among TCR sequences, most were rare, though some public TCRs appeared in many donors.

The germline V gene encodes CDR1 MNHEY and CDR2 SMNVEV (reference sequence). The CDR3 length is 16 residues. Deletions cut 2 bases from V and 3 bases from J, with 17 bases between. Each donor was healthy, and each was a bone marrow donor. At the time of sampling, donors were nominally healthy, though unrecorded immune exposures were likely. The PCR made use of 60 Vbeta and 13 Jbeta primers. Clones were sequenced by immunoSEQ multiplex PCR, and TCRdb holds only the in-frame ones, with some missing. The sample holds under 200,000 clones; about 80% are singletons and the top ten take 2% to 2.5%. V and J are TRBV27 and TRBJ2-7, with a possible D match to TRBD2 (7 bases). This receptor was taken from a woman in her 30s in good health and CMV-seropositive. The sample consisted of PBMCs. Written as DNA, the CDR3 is TGTGCCAGCAGTTTAGGGGGCCTAGCGGAAATCTACGAGCAGTACTTC. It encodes CASSLGGLAEIYEQYF.